The T cell receptor (beta chain) under discussion was sequenced for a study of blood T cell repertoires in COVID-19. Trimming left V 1 base short and J 6 bases short, with 7 bases between. The CDR3 contains 11 residues. Per germline, CDR1 GTSNPN and CDR2 SVGIG (reference sequence). Method: immunoSEQ multiplex PCR; TCRdb's copy keeps in-frame clones and lacks some. The table shows about 360,000 clones, with 81% occurring only once. This clone has a handful of counts. Material for sequencing was peripheral blood. The V and J genes are TRBV30 and TRBJ2-7; a possible D gene is TRBD2 (6 bases). The receptor comes from a human donor with acute or convalescent COVID-19. The donor label of this sample is uncertain. The DNA of the CDR3 is TGTGCCTGGAGTGAGGGAGGCGAGCAGTACTTC. This sequence encodes CAWSEGGEQYF.